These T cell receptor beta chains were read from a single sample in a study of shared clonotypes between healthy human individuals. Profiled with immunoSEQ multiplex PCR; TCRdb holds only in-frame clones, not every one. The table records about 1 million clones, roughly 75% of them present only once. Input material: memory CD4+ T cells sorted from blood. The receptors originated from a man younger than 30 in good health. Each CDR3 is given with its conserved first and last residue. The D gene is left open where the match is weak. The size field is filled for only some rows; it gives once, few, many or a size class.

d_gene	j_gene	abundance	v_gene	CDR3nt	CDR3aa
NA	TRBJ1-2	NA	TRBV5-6	TGTGCCAGCAGCTTGGCCCTGGACACGTATGGCTACACCTTC	CASSLALDTYGYTF
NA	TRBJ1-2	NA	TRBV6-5	TGTGCCAGCAGTTCCCCGGGCGGCGCCTCCGGCTACACCTTC	CASSSPGGASGYTF
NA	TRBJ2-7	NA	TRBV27	TGTGCCAGCGGCCGGGTTGGCAGGGCCCTCTACGAGCAGTACTTC	CASGRVGRALYEQYF
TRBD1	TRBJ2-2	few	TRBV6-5	TGTGCCATCGGAGGAAACAGGGGCACCGGGGAGCTGTTTTTT	CAIGGNRGTGELFF
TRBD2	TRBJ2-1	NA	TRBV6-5	TGTGCCAGCAGCTCATGGACTAGCGGGTCTTTCGAGCAGTTCTTC	CASSSWTSGSFEQFF
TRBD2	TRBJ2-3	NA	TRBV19	TGTGCCAGTAGTACATGGGGCGCGGGGGGGTCAGATACGCAGTATTTT	CASSTWGAGGSDTQYF
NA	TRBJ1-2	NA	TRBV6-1	TGTGCCACCCTAGGCGGGAGTTACTATGGCTACACCTTC	CATLGGSYYGYTF
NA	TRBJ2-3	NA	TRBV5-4	TGTGCCAGCAGCAAACAGGGTCTTGGCACAGATACGCAGTATTTT	CASSKQGLGTDTQYF
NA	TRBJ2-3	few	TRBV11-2	TGTGCCAGCAGCCCCTCCTTAGGCCAAGCAGATACGCAGTATTTT	CASSPSLGQADTQYF
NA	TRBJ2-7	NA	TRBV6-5	TGTGCCAGCGGGACAGCGGGACCCGCGGCCTACGAGCAGTACTTC	CASGTAGPAAYEQYF
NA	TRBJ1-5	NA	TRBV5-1	TGCGCCAGCAGCTTAAGTTGGGAACGAAGCAATCAGCCCCAGCATTTT	CASSLSWERSNQPQHF
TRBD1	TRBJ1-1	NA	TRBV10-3	TGTGCCATCAGTGAGACAGGGGGCCCCGCTAACACTGAAGCTTTCTTT	CAISETGGPANTEAFF
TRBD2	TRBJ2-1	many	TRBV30	TGTGCCTGGAACGAAGGACTAGCGACTAATGAGCAGTTCTTC	CAWNEGLATNEQFF
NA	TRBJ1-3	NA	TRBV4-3	TGCGCCAGCAGCCAAGATCCGGGGGCAAGGGGAAACACCATATATTTT	CASSQDPGARGNTIYF
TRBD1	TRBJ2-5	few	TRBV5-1	TGCGCCAGCAGCTTAGGCGGGACAGGGGGGACCCAGTACTTC	CASSLGGTGGTQYF
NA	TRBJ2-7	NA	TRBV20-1	TGCAGTGCAGCCAGCTACGAGCAGTACTTC	CSAASYEQYF
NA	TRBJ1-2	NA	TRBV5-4	TGTGCCAGCAGACCGAGCGGGGGCAACTATGGCTACACCTTC	CASRPSGGNYGYTF
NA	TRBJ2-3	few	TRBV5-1	TGCGCCAGCAGCAAGGTCGGCTCCTACACAGATACGCAGTATTTT	CASSKVGSYTDTQYF
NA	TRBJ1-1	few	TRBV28	TGTGCCAGCACCGTTATAGGAAAGGTGATCTTCACTGAAGCTTTCTTT	CASTVIGKVIFTEAFF
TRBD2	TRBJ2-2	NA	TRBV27	TGTGCCAGCAGTTTTCGGGAGGGATCCGGGGAGCTGTTTTTT	CASSFREGSGELFF
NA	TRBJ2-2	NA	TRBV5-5	TGTGCCAGCAGGGGATACTATAACACCGGGGAGCTGTTTTTT	CASRGYYNTGELFF
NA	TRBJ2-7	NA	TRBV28	TGTGCCAGCAGTTACAGGGATTCCTACGAGCAGTACTTC	CASSYRDSYEQYF
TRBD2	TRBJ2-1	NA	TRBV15	TGTGCCACCAGCAGATCATTAGCGGGGCGGGCCAATGAGCAGTTCTTC	CATSRSLAGRANEQFF
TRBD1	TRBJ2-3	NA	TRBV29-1	TGCAGCGTTGAAGGTTCTCCGGGACAGGGCACAGATACGCAGTATTTT	CSVEGSPGQGTDTQYF
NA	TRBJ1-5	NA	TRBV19	TGTGCCAGTAGTATATGGAGAGAAAATCAGCCCCAGCATTTT	CASSIWRENQPQHF
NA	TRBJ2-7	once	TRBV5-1	TGCGCCAGCAGCCTGGCGGGTCGCGGGCAGGCCACCCACGAGCAGTACTTC	CASSLAGRGQATHEQYF
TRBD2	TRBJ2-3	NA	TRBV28	TGTGCCAGCAGTTTCGGGCGGGGGGGCACAGATACGCAGTATTTT	CASSFGRGGTDTQYF
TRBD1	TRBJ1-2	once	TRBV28	TGTGCCAGCCTACCCGGGGGACAGTCCCTTAACTATGGCTACACCTTC	CASLPGGQSLNYGYTF
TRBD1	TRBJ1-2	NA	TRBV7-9	TGTGCCAGCAGTTTGTCCGGAACAGGGGTCGGCTACACCTTC	CASSLSGTGVGYTF
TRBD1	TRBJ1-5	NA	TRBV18	TGTGCCAGCTCACCCCGACAGGGGGACGGCAATCAGCCCCAGCATTTT	CASSPRQGDGNQPQHF
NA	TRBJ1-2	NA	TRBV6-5	TGTGCCAGCAGTACCCGGACAGTACCTGGCTACACCTTC	CASSTRTVPGYTF
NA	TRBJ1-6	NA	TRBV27	TGTGCCAGCAGTTCGGGACAACCTAGCTCCTATAATTCACCCCTCCACTTT	CASSSGQPSSYNSPLHF
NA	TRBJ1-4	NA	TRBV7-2	TGTGCCAGCAGCCCAGGACAGCTTAATGAAAAACTGTTTTTT	CASSPGQLNEKLFF
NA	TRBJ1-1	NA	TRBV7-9	TGTGCCAGCAGCGCACAGGGAGACCTCTCTGAAGCTTTCTTT	CASSAQGDLSEAFF
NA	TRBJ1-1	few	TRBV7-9	TGTGCCAGCAGCTTAGATCCGGGGGAAGCTTTCTTT	CASSLDPGEAFF